This T cell receptor beta chain stems from a study of cytomegalovirus exposure and HLA in healthy donors. Clones were sequenced by immunoSEQ multiplex PCR, and TCRdb holds only the in-frame ones, with some missing. This repertoire shows approximately 300,000 clones, 70% to 90% found once; its top ten account for 0.84%. Turning to this clone: Its antigen is undetermined.

The CDR3 covers 17 residues. Germline lookup yields CDR1 MDHEN and CDR2 SYDVKM. V dropped 2 bases and J dropped 3 bases, with 19 bases sitting between them. Findings and limits, study-wide: In vitro checks showed that a few CMV-associated chains really do target CMV antigens. Cytomegalovirus association was listed for 150 or so TCR beta chains.

The chain combines TRBV28 with TRBJ1-1; perhaps TRBD1 as D (6 bases). Sequenced sample: PBMCs. The source is a woman aged 18-35 years in good health and CMV-seronegative. DNA of the CDR3: TGTGCCAGCAGTTTAGGCTCGGTCGGGGGGCGAGACACTGAAGCTTTCTTT. This codes for CASSLGSVGGRDTEAFF.